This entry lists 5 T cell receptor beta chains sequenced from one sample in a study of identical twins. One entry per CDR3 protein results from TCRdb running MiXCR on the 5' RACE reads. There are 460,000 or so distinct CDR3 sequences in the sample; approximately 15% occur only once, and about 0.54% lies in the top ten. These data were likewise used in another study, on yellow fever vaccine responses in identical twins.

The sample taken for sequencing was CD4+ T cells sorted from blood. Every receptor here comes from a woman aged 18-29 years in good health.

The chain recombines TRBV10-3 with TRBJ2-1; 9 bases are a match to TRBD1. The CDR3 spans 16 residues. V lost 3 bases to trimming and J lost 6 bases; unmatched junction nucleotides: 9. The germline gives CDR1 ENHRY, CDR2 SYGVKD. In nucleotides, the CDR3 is TGTGCCATCAGTGAACCACGAAGGGGACAGGGCAATGAGCAGTTCTTC. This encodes CAISEPRRGQGNEQFF.

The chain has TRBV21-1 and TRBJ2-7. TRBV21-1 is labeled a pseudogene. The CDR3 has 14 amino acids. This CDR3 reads CASSRRWDSYEQYF. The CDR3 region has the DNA TGTGCCAGCAGCCGCAGGTGGGACTCCTACGAGCAGTACTTC.

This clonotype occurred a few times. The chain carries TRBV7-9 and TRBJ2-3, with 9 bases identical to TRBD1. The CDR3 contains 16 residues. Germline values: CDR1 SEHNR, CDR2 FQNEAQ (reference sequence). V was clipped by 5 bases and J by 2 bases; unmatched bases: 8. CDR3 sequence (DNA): TGTGCCAGCAGCAGCCGGGACAGGGAGGCCACAGATACGCAGTATTTT. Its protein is CASSSRDREATDTQYF.

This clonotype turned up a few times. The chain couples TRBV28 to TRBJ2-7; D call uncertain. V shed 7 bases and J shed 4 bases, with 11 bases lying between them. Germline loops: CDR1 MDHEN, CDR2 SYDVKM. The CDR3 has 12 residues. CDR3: CASTTSWYEQYF. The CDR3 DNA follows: TGTGCCAGCACTACCTCCTGGTACGAGCAGTACTTC.

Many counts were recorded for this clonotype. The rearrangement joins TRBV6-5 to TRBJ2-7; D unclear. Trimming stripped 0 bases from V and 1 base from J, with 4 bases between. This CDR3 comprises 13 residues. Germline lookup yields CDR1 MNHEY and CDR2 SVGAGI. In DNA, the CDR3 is TGTGCCAGCAGTTACTCGGGATCCTACGAGCAGTACTTC. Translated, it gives CASSYSGSYEQYF.